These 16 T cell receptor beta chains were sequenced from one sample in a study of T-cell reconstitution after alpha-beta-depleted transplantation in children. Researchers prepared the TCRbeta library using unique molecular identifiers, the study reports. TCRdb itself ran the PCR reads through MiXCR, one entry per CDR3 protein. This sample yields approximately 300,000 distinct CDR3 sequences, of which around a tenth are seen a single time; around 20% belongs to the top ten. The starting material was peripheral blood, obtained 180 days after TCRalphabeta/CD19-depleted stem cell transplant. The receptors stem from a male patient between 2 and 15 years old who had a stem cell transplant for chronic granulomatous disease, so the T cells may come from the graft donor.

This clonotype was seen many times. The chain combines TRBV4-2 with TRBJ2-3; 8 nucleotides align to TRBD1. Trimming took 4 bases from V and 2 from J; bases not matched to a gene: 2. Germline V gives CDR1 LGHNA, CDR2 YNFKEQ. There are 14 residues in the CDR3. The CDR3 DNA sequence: TGTGCCAGCAGCCGGGACAGGCTCACAGATACGCAGTATTTT. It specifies CASSRDRLTDTQYF.

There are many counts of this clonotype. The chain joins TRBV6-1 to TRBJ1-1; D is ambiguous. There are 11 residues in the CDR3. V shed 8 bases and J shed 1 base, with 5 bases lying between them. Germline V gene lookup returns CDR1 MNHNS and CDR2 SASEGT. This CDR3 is CASDRNTEAFF. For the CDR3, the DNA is TGTGCCAGCGACCGGAACACTGAAGCTTTCTTT.

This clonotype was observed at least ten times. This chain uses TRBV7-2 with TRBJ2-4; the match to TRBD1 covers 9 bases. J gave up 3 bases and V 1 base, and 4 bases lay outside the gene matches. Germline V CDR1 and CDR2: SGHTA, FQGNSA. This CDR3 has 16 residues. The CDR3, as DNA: TGTGCCAGCAGCTTAGGACAGGGGGACGGCAAAAACATTCAGTACTTC. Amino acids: CASSLGQGDGKNIQYF.

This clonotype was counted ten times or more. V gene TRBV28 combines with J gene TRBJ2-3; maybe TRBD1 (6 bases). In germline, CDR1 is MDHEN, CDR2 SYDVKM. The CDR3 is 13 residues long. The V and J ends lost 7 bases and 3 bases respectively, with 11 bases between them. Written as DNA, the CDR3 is TGTGCCAGCAACAGGGTCCCGACAGATACGCAGTATTTT. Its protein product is CASNRVPTDTQYF. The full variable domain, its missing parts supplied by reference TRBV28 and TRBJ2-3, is DVKVTQSSRYLVKRTGEKVFLECVQDMDHENMFWYRQDPGLGLRLIYFSYDVKMKEKGDIPEGYSVSREKKERFSLILESASTNQTSMYLCASNRVPTDTQYFGPGTRLTVL.

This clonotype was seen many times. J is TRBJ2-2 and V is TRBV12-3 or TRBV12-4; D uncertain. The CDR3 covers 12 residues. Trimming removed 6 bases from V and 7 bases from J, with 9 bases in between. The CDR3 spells CASRPLGGELFF. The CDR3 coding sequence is TGTGCCAGCAGACCCCTAGGCGGGGAGCTGTTTTTT.

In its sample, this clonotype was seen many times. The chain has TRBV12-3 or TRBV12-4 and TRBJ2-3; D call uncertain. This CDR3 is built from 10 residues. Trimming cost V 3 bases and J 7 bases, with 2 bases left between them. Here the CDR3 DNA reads TGTGCCAGCAGTTTGTATACGCAGTATTTT. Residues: CASSLYTQYF.

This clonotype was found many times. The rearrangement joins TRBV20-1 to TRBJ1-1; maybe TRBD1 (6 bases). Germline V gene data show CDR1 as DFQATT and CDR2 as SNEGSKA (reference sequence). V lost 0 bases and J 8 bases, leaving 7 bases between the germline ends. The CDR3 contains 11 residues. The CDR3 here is CSAREDSEAFF. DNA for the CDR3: TGCAGTGCTAGAGAGGACAGCGAAGCTTTCTTT.

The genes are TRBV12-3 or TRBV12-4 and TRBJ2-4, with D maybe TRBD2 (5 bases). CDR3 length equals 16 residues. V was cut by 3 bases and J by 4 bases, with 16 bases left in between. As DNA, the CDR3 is TGTGCCAGCAGTTTGGCGTGGAGTCGGGGAAAAAACATTCAGTACTTC. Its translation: CASSLAWSRGKNIQYF.

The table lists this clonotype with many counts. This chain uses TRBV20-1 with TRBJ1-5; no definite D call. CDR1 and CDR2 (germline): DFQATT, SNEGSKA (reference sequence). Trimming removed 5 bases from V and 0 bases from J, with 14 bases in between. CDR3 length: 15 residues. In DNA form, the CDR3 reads TGCAGTGCTCCGGACGGGAGATATAGCAATCAGCCCCAGCATTTT. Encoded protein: CSAPDGRYSNQPQHF.

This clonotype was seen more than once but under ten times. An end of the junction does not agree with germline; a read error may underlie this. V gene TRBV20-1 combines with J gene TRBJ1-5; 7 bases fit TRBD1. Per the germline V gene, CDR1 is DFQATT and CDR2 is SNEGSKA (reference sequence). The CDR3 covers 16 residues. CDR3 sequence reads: CCARAVGTAGSQPQHF. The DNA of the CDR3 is TGCTGTGCTAGGGCTGTGGGGACAGCGGGGAGTCAGCCCCAGCATTTT.

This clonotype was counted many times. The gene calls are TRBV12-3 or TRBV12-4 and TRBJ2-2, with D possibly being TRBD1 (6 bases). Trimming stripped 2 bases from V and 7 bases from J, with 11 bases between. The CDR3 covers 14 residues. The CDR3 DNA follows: TGTGCCAGCAGTTTAATGCGACAGGTCGGGGAGCTGTTTTTT. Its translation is CASSLMRQVGELFF.

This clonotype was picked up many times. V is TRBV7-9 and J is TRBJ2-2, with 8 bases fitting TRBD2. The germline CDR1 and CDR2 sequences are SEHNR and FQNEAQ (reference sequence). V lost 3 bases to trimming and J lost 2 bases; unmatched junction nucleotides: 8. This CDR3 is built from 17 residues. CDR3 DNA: TGTGCCAGCAGCTTTGAGGGGGGACTAGACAACACCGGGGAGCTGTTTTTT. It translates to CASSFEGGLDNTGELFF.

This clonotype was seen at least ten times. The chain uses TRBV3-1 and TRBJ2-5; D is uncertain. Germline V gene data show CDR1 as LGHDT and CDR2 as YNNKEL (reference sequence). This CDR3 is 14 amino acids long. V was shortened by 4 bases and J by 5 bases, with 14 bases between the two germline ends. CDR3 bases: TGTGCCAGCAGCCCAGGACCTCAATGGGAGACCCAGTACTTC. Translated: CASSPGPQWETQYF.

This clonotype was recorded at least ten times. The CDR3: CASSYRDSGSYEQYF. The CDR3 DNA follows: TGCGCCAGCAGCTACCGGGATAGCGGGAGCTACGAGCAGTACTTC. The chain links TRBV5-1 to TRBJ2-7; 9 bases line up with TRBD2. Germline-derived CDR1 and CDR2 are SGHRS and YFSETQ. The CDR3 has 15 residues. J lost 3 bases, V lost 3 bases, and 7 bases had no gene match.

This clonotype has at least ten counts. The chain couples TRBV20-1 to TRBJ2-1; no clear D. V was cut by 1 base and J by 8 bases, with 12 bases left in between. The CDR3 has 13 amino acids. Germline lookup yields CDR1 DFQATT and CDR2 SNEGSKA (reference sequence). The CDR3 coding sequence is TGCAGTGCTAGAGGTGCGCACCTTTATGAGCAGTTCTTC. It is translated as CSARGAHLYEQFF.

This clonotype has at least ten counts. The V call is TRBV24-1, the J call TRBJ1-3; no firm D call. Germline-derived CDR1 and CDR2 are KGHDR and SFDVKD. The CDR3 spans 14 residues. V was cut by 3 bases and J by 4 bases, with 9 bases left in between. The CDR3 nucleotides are TGTGCCACCAGTGATCCCAACAGCGGAAACACCATATATTTT. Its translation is CATSDPNSGNTIYF.